This entry lists 26 T cell receptor beta chains sequenced from one sample in a study of CD8 T cells in Susac syndrome. A quantity of roughly 0.5 to 1 ug RNA underwent reverse transcription using random hexamers. TCRdb recomputed calls from the immunoSEQ multiplex PCR reads with MiXCR, one row per CDR3 protein. The data show around 130,000 distinct CDR3 sequences, 80% seen once. Sequencing was performed on CD8+ T cells from PBMCs. The source is a human donor with multiple sclerosis.

The V gene is TRBV13, the J gene TRBJ2-1; possibly TRBD2 for D (5 bases). Looked up from germline, CDR1 is PRHDT and CDR2 is FYEKMQ (reference sequence). This CDR3 contains 13 residues. Trimming left V 2 bases short and J 4 bases short, with 6 bases between. The CDR3 sequence is CASSLTRYNEQFF. For the CDR3, the DNA is TGTGCCAGCAGCTTAACTAGGTACAATGAGCAGTTCTTC. Full variable domain (remainder filled in from reference TRBV13 and TRBJ2-1): AAGVIQSPRHLIKEKRETATLKCYPIPRHDTVYWYQQGPGQDPQFLISFYEKMQSDKGSIPDRFSAQQFSDYHSELNMSSLELGDSALYFCASSLTRYNEQFFGPGTRLTVL.

The V call is TRBV12-3 or TRBV12-4, the J call TRBJ2-3, with TRBD2 matching 9 bases. This CDR3 is 14 amino acids long. The ends lost 6 bases at V and 2 bases at J; junction bases unmatched: 3. CDR3 loop: CASRIAGVTDTQYF. The DNA for the CDR3 is TGTGCCAGCAGGATAGCGGGGGTCACAGATACGCAGTATTTT.

The rearrangement joins TRBV7-2 to TRBJ2-7; D possibly corresponds to TRBD2 (7 bases). V was shortened by 2 bases and J by 2 bases, with 13 bases between the two germline ends. The CDR3 totals 15 residues. Germline CDR1 is SGHTA and CDR2 is FQGNSA. The CDR3 reads CASSLMGRGPYEQYF. For the CDR3, the DNA is TGTGCCAGCAGCTTAATGGGGCGGGGGCCCTACGAGCAGTACTTC.

The chain is built from TRBV4-1 and TRBJ2-2; TRBD2 matches at 9 bases. Germline CDR1 reads MGHRA; CDR2 reads YSYEKL. The CDR3 has 18 amino acids. Trimming took 3 bases from V and 5 from J; bases not matched to a gene: 13. For the CDR3, the DNA is TGCGCCAGCAGCCACCTCCGCGGGGGGGCCGCAAGTACCGGGGAGCTGTTTTTT. This translates into CASSHLRGGAASTGELFF.

This clonotype has just one count. The chain employs TRBV5-1 and TRBJ2-7; tentatively, D is TRBD1 (5 bases). Per germline, CDR1 SGHRS and CDR2 YFSETQ. Between the trimmed V and J ends, which lost 4 bases and 6 bases, there was a span of 14 bases. The CDR3 length is 13 residues. CDR3 DNA: TGCGCCAGCAGCGTGTCAGGGCACTTCGAGCAGTACTTC. This encodes CASSVSGHFEQYF. Full variable domain (outside the CDR3, taken from reference TRBV5-1 and TRBJ2-7): KAGVTQTPRYLIKTRGQQVTLSCSPISGHRSVSWYQQTPGQGLQFLFEYFSETQRNKGNFPGRFSGRQFSNSRSEMNVSTLELGDSALYLCASSVSGHFEQYFGPGTRLTVT.

The rearrangement links TRBV15 to TRBJ2-2; D is ambiguous. V lost 4 bases to trimming and J lost 1 base, with 7 bases between them. Germline-derived CDR1 and CDR2 are LNHNV and YYDKDF (reference sequence). The CDR3 covers 14 residues. Here the CDR3 reads CATSTFGNTGELFF. The CDR3 DNA follows: TGTGCCACCAGCACCTTCGGGAACACCGGGGAGCTGTTTTTT.

This clonotype showed up just once. One end of the junction does not line up with germline, which may come from a read error. The V and J genes are TRBV4-1 and TRBJ2-2; TRBD2 might be the D (5 bases). The V gene's germline CDR1 is MGHRA and CDR2 YSYEKL. This CDR3 spans 17 amino acids. CDR3 sequence: CASTLSPTRPNTGELFF. CDR3 in DNA: TGCGCCAGCACCCTATCTCCGACGCGACCGAACACCGGGGAGCTTTTTTTT.

This clonotype was detected a few times. The DNA for the CDR3 is TGTGCCAGCAGTAAATACTTAGGGGGCCGGGAGACCCAGTACTTC. This encodes CASSKYLGGRETQYF. V and J are TRBV6-1 and TRBJ2-5; 7 nucleotides line up with TRBD1. CDR1 and CDR2 (germline): MNHNS, SASEGT. The junction had 11 bases not matched to a gene; V was cut back by 5 bases and J by 5 bases. This CDR3 comprises 15 residues.

The chain recombines TRBV4-3 with TRBJ2-1; D not certain. V was clipped by 0 bases and J by 7 bases, with 10 bases between them. There are 14 residues in the CDR3. In germline, CDR1 is LGHNA, CDR2 YSLEER. CDR3 amino acids: CASSQDSGSNEQFF. In DNA, the CDR3 is TGCGCCAGCAGCCAAGATTCGGGCTCGAATGAGCAGTTCTTC.

The genes are TRBV9 and TRBJ2-7; 9 bases are a match to TRBD2. With 3 bases clipped from V and 2 bases from J, the junction kept 9 bases outside the gene matches. The CDR3 has 16 residues. In germline, CDR1 is SGDLS, CDR2 YYNGEE. In nucleotides, the CDR3 is TGTGCCAGCAGCGGGGAATCTAGCGGGGACCCCTACGAGCAGTACTTC. Translation gives CASSGESSGDPYEQYF.

The rearrangement uses TRBV6-5 and TRBJ2-1; 11 nucleotides match TRBD2. This CDR3 is built from 17 residues. V shed 4 bases and J 4 bases; nucleotides not matched to a gene: 9. Germline V gene data show CDR1 as MNHEY and CDR2 as SVGAGI. CDR3: CASSSPPRTSGYNEQFF. DNA of the CDR3: TGTGCCAGCAGTTCCCCCCCTCGGACTAGCGGGTACAATGAGCAGTTCTTC.

V is TRBV20-1 and J is TRBJ2-2; D might be TRBD1 (5 bases). In germline, CDR1 is DFQATT, CDR2 SNEGSKA (reference sequence). The CDR3 sequence is 15 residues long. Trimming took 0 bases from V and 0 from J, leaving 8 bases between them. Written as DNA, the CDR3 is TGCAGTGCTAGAGACAGGGAACCGAACACCGGGGAGCTGTTTTTT. It codes for CSARDREPNTGELFF.

The chain carries TRBV29-1 and TRBJ1-2; possible D gene TRBD1, 6 bases. V lost 3 bases and J lost 6, with 20 bases in between. CDR1 is SQVTM and CDR2 is ANQGSEA in the germline V gene. The CDR3 consists of 15 residues. The CDR3 reads CSVEPLRDKKNGYTF. DNA for the CDR3: TGCAGCGTTGAGCCTTTACGGGACAAGAAAAATGGCTACACCTTC. Variable domain in full (rest from reference TRBV29-1 and TRBJ1-2): SAVISQKPSRDICQRGTSLTIQCQVDSQVTMMFWYRQQPGQSLTLIATANQGSEATYESGFVIDKFPISRPNLTFSTLTVSNMSPEDSSIYLCSVEPLRDKKNGYTFGSGTRLTVV.

The chain links TRBV14 to TRBJ2-3, with 10 bases that match TRBD2. Germline V CDR1 and CDR2: SGHDN, FVKESK. The CDR3 length is 18 residues. The V gene end was trimmed by 2 bases and the J gene end by 0 bases; junction bases not matched to a gene: 8. DNA of the CDR3: TGTGCCAGCAGCCAATTACTAGCGGGGAAGGCTAGCACAGATACGCAGTATTTT. This gives the protein CASSQLLAGKASTDTQYF. Combining the CDR3 with reference TRBV14 and TRBJ2-3 gives the whole variable domain EAGVTQFPSHSVIEKGQTVTLRCDPISGHDNLYWYRRVMGKEIKFLLHFVKESKQDESGMPNNRFLAERTGGTYSTLKVQPAELEDSGVYFCASSQLLAGKASTDTQYFGPGTRLTVL.

The CDR3 DNA reads TGTGCCAGCAGTCACTGGGACGGCTCCTACAATGAGCAGTTCTTC. Its translation is CASSHWDGSYNEQFF. The chain couples TRBV27 to TRBJ2-1; possibly TRBD1 or TRBD2 for D (5 bases each). Germline-derived CDR1 and CDR2 are MNHEY and SMNVEV (reference sequence). V was pared by 5 bases and J by 0 bases, with 11 bases between. CDR3 length equals 15 residues.

This clonotype appeared a single time. V and J are TRBV19 and TRBJ1-5; D is uncertain. The CDR3 has 12 residues. V lost 3 bases and J 6 bases, leaving 6 bases between the germline ends. CDR1 is LNHDA, CDR2 SQIVND, per germline (reference sequence). The CDR3 DNA follows: TGTGCCAGTAGTATCTTCCCTCAGCCCCAGCATTTT. This encodes CASSIFPQPQHF.

The chain carries TRBV30 and TRBJ1-2, with D possibly matching TRBD1 (5 bases). Trimming removed 5 bases at V and 8 bases at J, with 15 bases between. The CDR3 consists of 12 residues. The germline CDR1 and CDR2 sequences are GTSNPN and SVGIG (reference sequence). The CDR3 loop reads CAWGTRGWGYTF. CDR3 coding DNA: TGTGCCTGGGGTACGAGGGGCTGGGGCTACACCTTC.

This clonotype showed up just a few times. This chain joins TRBV7-9 and TRBJ2-7, with unresolved D. V dropped 4 bases and J dropped 7 bases, with 8 bases sitting between them. Germline CDR1 is SEHNR and CDR2 is FQNEAQ (reference sequence). This CDR3 region has 11 residues. CDR3 nucleotide sequence: TGTGCCAGCAGCTGGGCCGGAGAGCAGTACTTC. Protein: CASSWAGEQYF.

The rearrangement uses TRBV7-9 and TRBJ2-1, with D possibly being TRBD2 (6 bases). The CDR3 is 17 amino acids. Trimming shortened V by 0 bases and J by 5 bases, and 17 bases separated the two germline ends. CDR1 is SEHNR and CDR2 is FQNEAQ in the germline V gene (reference sequence). CDR3 region: CASSLAVGASENNEQFF. The CDR3 coding sequence is TGTGCCAGCAGCTTAGCGGTAGGGGCTAGCGAAAACAATGAGCAGTTCTTC.

The chain has TRBV30 and TRBJ1-1; no clear D gene. Germline V CDR1 and CDR2: GTSNPN, SVGIG (reference sequence). The CDR3 loop spans 13 amino acids. V dropped 0 bases and J dropped 4 bases, with 9 bases sitting between them. The CDR3 reads CAWSVGRATEAFF. Written as DNA, the CDR3 is TGTGCCTGGAGTGTGGGTAGGGCCACTGAAGCTTTCTTT.

The chain has TRBV11-2 and TRBJ2-2, with D possibly being TRBD2 (6 bases). V was pared by 1 base and J by 9 bases, with 9 bases between. The CDR3 runs to 13 residues. Germline loops: CDR1 SGHAT, CDR2 FQNNGV. CDR3 amino acids: CASSLAGVRELFF. The DNA of the CDR3 is TGTGCCAGCAGCTTAGCGGGGGTCCGGGAGCTGTTTTTT. Variable domain in full (rest from reference TRBV11-2 and TRBJ2-2): EAGVAQSPRYKIIEKRQSVAFWCNPISGHATLYWYQQILGQGPKLLIQFQNNGVVDDSQLPKDRFSAERLKGVDSTLKIQPAKLEDSAVYLCASSLAGVRELFFGEGSRLTVL.

A few counts support this clonotype. The genes are TRBV6-1 and TRBJ2-7; TRBD2 matches 9 bases. After removal of 8 bases from V and 2 bases from J, the junction contained 7 bases not matched to a gene. The CDR3 totals 14 residues. Germline CDR1 reads MNHNS; CDR2 reads SASEGT. The DNA of the CDR3 is TGTGCCAGCCGCGGGAGGGGGACCACCTACGAGCAGTACTTC. The encoded protein is CASRGRGTTYEQYF.

In DNA, the CDR3 is TGTGCCAGCAGCTTAGTTGGGATCGACGAGCAGTACTTC. It encodes CASSLVGIDEQYF. The J gene is TRBJ2-7, the V gene TRBV7-2; D uncertain. Trimming took off 1 base at V and 5 bases at J, with 9 bases between the two ends. The CDR3 has 13 residues. Germline V gene lookup returns CDR1 SGHTA and CDR2 FQGNSA.

The chain employs TRBV19 and TRBJ1-5, with a possible D match to TRBD1 (6 bases). CDR1 and CDR2 from the germline V gene are LNHDA and SQIVND (reference sequence). Trimming shortened V by 4 bases and J by 6 bases, and 10 bases separated the two germline ends. This CDR3 has 13 amino acids. CDR3 bases: TGTGCCAGTAGTACCGGACAGATTCAGCCCCAGCATTTT. As protein: CASSTGQIQPQHF.

V is TRBV15 and J is TRBJ2-6; D unresolved. CDR3 size: 15 residues. Germline loops: CDR1 LNHNV, CDR2 YYDKDF (reference sequence). The germline V and J ends were trimmed by 4 bases and 0 bases, with 7 bases remaining between them. CDR3 DNA: TGTGCCACCAGCACGCTCACCTCTGGGGCCAACGTCCTGACTTTC. Protein product: CATSTLTSGANVLTF. The whole variable domain, remainder taken from reference TRBV15 and TRBJ2-6, is DAMVIQNPRYQVTQFGKPVTLSCSQTLNHNVMYWYQQKSSQAPKLLFHYYDKDFNNEADTPDNFQSRRPNTSFCFLDIRSPGLGDTAMYLCATSTLTSGANVLTFGAGSRLTVL.

The rearrangement links TRBV5-1 to TRBJ2-3, with D unresolved. V lost 2 bases to trimming and J lost 2 bases, with 6 bases between them. Germline V lookup: CDR1 SGHRS, CDR2 YFSETQ. This CDR3 region has 13 residues. CDR3 nucleotide sequence: TGCGCCAGCAGCTTTGTCCCCACAGATACGCAGTATTTT. This gives the protein CASSFVPTDTQYF.